This T cell receptor beta chain was found in a study of blood T cells in healthy people across ages. Primed by a sample-barcoded 5' primer and a J-beta primer mix, a second PCR proceeded for about 6 to 11 cycles. Every sample produced at least 3 million CDR3-containing paired-end reads. TCRdb processed the 5' RACE reads anew with MiXCR; each CDR3 protein has one entry. The sample lists about 930,000 distinct CDR3 sequences; almost 30% were seen once. Germline V lookup: CDR1 SGDLS, CDR2 YYNGEE. The CDR3 totals 17 residues. V shed 3 bases and J 6 bases; nucleotides not matched to a gene: 10. Notes on this clonotype: As yet, its antigen is unknown.

Points from the study as a whole: Per million T cells, the diversity of TCR beta decreased roughly linearly as age advanced.

Separately, the same data were catalogued under a study of T cells of mothers and their children.

The chain employs TRBV9 and TRBJ2-1; 12 bases agree with TRBD2. The sequence derives from a woman aged 40 to 50 in good health. Sequencing was done on a sample of blood. The CDR3 is CASSAPLAGGPSNEQFF. The CDR3 bases are TGTGCCAGCAGCGCCCCCCTAGCGGGGGGGCCCTCCAATGAGCAGTTCTTC.